This passage covers 20 T cell receptor beta chains from one sample sequenced in a study of human T cells and chemical hapten exposure (TCRdb year 2021). Read against the paper, the sample's time point label means: patch test 1, 2 weeks after DPC sensitization. The sample's treatment or condition label, decoded: therapeutic diphenylcyclopropenone sensitization with weekly scalp DPC. The library came from RACE. The sample was run on a NextSeq 500. TCRdb trimmed the raw reads at Q25, called clones with MiXCR and kept productive beta chains. Rows with one shared CDR3 protein collapse into an entry with the most common genes and DNA. This sample lists approximately 57,000 distinct CDR3 sequences; approximately 9.3% were detected once. The ten biggest clones cover roughly 15% of the sample. The source material was whole blood, sampled in connection with sensitization to the hapten diphenylcyclopropenone (DPC). The receptors were sampled from a woman in her thirties or forties with alopecia areata. Some clones in this sample may be carry-over from other donors' samples.

The chain is built from TRBV12-3 or TRBV12-4 and TRBJ2-1, with TRBD2 matching 12 bases. Trimming cost V 0 bases and J 6 bases; bases outside gene matches: 0. The CDR3 length is 15 residues. The CDR3 here is CASSLATSGGNEQFF. The CDR3 bases are TGTGCCAGCAGTTTAGCGACTAGCGGGGGCAATGAGCAGTTCTTC.

This clonotype was observed at least ten times. V and J are TRBV2 and TRBJ2-3; weak D call: TRBD2 (5 bases). Per the germline V gene, CDR1 is SNHLY and CDR2 is FYNNEI. The CDR3 covers 14 residues. Deletions cut 5 bases from V and 3 bases from J, with 12 bases between. DNA of the CDR3: TGTGCCAGCAGTAATGTCAGGACTACAGATACGCAGTATTTT. The encoded protein is CASSNVRTTDTQYF.

Concerning this clonotype itself: It may be a read error: a sequence one base away is much more abundant. V gene TRBV5-8 combines with J gene TRBJ1-1, with TRBD1 matching 8 bases. The CDR3 runs 13 residues. CDR1 SGHTS and CDR2 YDEGEE come from the germline V gene. In nucleotides, the CDR3 is TGTGTCAGCAGCTGGACAGGGAAAACTGAAGCTTTCTTT. Translated, it gives CVSSWTGKTEAFF. The full variable domain, in which reference TRBV5-8 and TRBJ1-1 provide the parts outside the CDR3, is EAGVTQSPTHLIKTRGQQATLRCSPISGHTSVYWYQQALGLGLQFLLWYDEGEERNRGNFPPRFSGRQFPNYSSELNVNALELEDSALYLCVSSWTGKTEAFFGQGTRLTVV.

The rearrangement uses TRBV7-6 and TRBJ2-3; D possibly matches TRBD1 or TRBD2 (6 bases each). Germline V gene lookup returns CDR1 SGHVS and CDR2 FNYEAQ. This CDR3 spans 17 amino acids. Trimming took 4 bases from V and 4 from J, leaving 21 bases between them. The DNA for the CDR3 is TGTGCCAGCAGCTGGGGGTTGAACAGGGAGGACGCAGATACGCAGTATTTT. It specifies CASSWGLNREDADTQYF.

The genes are TRBV4-3 and TRBJ1-3; D is unresolved. Germline V gives CDR1 LGHNA, CDR2 YSLEER. V lost 4 bases and J lost 0, with 16 bases in between. This CDR3 spans 17 amino acids. The CDR3 DNA sequence: TGCGCCAGCAGCCGCGGTAAAGGGTACAACTCTGGAAACACCATATATTTT. It codes for CASSRGKGYNSGNTIYF.

The J gene is TRBJ2-1, the V gene TRBV7-9; 9 bases map to TRBD2. Germline CDR1 reads SEHNR; CDR2 reads FQNEAQ (reference sequence). After removal of 1 base from V and 4 bases from J, the junction contained 5 bases not matched to a gene. This CDR3 is 16 amino acids long. This CDR3 is CASSLGSLAGYNEQFF. DNA for the CDR3: TGTGCCAGCAGCTTAGGTAGCCTAGCGGGGTACAATGAGCAGTTCTTC.

This clonotype was picked up many times. The chain uses TRBV12-3 or TRBV12-4 and TRBJ1-1; unclear D gene. The CDR3 consists of 13 residues. V was clipped by 7 bases and J by 5 bases, with 14 bases between them. The DNA for the CDR3 is TGTGCCAGCACGACTCGTACGAGAACTGAAGCTTTCTTT. Its protein product is CASTTRTRTEAFF.

This sequence joins TRBV6-9 and TRBJ2-1; 16 bases are a match to TRBD2. V lost 7 bases and J lost 5; bases outside the gene matches: 11. The CDR3 has 18 residues. The germline V gene has CDR1 MNHGY and CDR2 SVAAGI. The CDR3 DNA is TGTGCCAGCACCTTAGGGACTAGCGGGGGGGATCTCCACAATGAGCAGTTCTTC. This sequence encodes CASTLGTSGGDLHNEQFF.

The V call is TRBV20-1, the J call TRBJ2-7; weak D call: TRBD2 (5 bases). Trimming took 3 bases from V and 6 from J, leaving 15 bases between them. This CDR3 comprises 13 residues. CDR1 is DFQATT, CDR2 SNEGSKA, per germline (reference sequence). CDR3 bases: TGCAGTGCTAGCGGGGTTTCAGCGTTCGAGCAGTACTTC. This encodes CSASGVSAFEQYF.

This clonotype was detected ten times or more. V and J are TRBV20-1 and TRBJ1-1, with D unresolved. There are 12 residues in the CDR3. Germline CDR1 DFQATT, CDR2 SNEGSKA (reference sequence). CDR3 DNA: TGCAGGGCCGGGCGGGTGGACACTGAAGCTTTCTTT. Translating it yields CRAGRVDTEAFF.

This clonotype came up a few times. The chain has TRBV6-6 and TRBJ1-5; D gene ambiguous. This CDR3 is built from 14 residues. Trimming took 2 bases from V and 2 from J, leaving 7 bases between them. Germline V lookup: CDR1 MNHNY, CDR2 SVGAGI (reference sequence). The CDR3 coding sequence is TGTGCCAGCAGTTACCCGGACGGCAATCAGCCCCAGCATTTT. It is translated as CASSYPDGNQPQHF.

Many counts were recorded for this clonotype. The chain uses TRBV9 and TRBJ2-1, with D possibly TRBD2 on 7 matching bases. The CDR3 consists of 14 residues. The V and J ends lost 3 bases and 7 bases respectively, with 14 bases between them. Germline loops: CDR1 SGDLS, CDR2 YYNGEE. The CDR3 here is CASSAAGRGNEQFF. The CDR3 DNA sequence: TGTGCCAGCAGCGCCGCGGGGAGGGGGAATGAGCAGTTCTTC.

This clonotype showed up just a few times. The rearrangement joins TRBV20-1 to TRBJ1-5; maybe TRBD1 (5 bases). Deletions cut 0 bases from V and 6 bases from J, with 12 bases between. The CDR3 has 14 amino acids. Germline CDR1 and CDR2: DFQATT and SNEGSKA (reference sequence). The CDR3 loop reads CSARDKGILQPQHF. CDR3 sequence (DNA): TGCAGTGCTAGAGATAAGGGGATTCTTCAGCCCCAGCATTTT.

This clonotype was seen many times. The chain uses TRBV4-1 and TRBJ1-5, with 9 bases aligning to TRBD1. Germline-derived CDR1 and CDR2 are MGHRA and YSYEKL. Germline trimming cut 4 bases from V and 1 base from J; bases unmatched to any gene: 14. CDR3 length equals 19 residues. The CDR3 loop reads CASSPHTTGGSRSNQPQHF. The CDR3 nucleotides are TGCGCCAGCAGCCCCCACACGACAGGGGGGAGCCGGAGCAATCAGCCCCAGCATTTT.

Many counts were recorded for this clonotype. The rearrangement joins TRBV7-2 to TRBJ2-5; TRBD2 agrees at 9 bases. The junction had 7 bases not matched to a gene; V was cut back by 0 bases and J by 2 bases. The length of the CDR3 is 17 residues. CDR1 is SGHTA, CDR2 FQGNSA, per germline. The CDR3, as DNA: TGTGCCAGCAGCTTAGCGCGGGGGGGTCTTATTCAAGAGACCCAGTACTTC. This codes for CASSLARGGLIQETQYF.

This clonotype has ten or more counts. The chain couples TRBV7-8 to TRBJ1-3, with D hard to call. V lost 4 bases, J lost 0 bases, and 13 bases lay in between. Germline V CDR1 and CDR2: SGHVS, FQNEAQ. The CDR3 extends over 16 amino acids. CDR3 in amino acids: CASSSALGFSGNTIYF. The CDR3 DNA follows: TGTGCCAGCAGCTCCGCGTTGGGTTTCTCTGGAAACACCATATATTTT.

Regarding this clonotype: A much larger clone is a single base away; this may be a read error. V gene TRBV20-1 combines with J gene TRBJ2-3, with 8 bases fitting TRBD2. Germline trimming cut 5 bases from V and 6 bases from J; bases unmatched to any gene: 7. This CDR3 contains 13 residues. CDR1 and CDR2 (germline): DFQATT, SNEGSKA (reference sequence). The CDR3 sequence is CSALGGAMDTQYF. CDR3 in DNA: TGCAGTGCTCTCGGGGGGGCCATGGATACGCAGTATTTT.

This clonotype was seen a handful of times. This chain connects TRBV12-3 or TRBV12-4 to TRBJ2-1; 8 bases align to TRBD2. Trimming at V came to 6 bases and at J to 8 bases, leaving 9 bases not matched to a gene. This CDR3 spans 14 amino acids. CDR3 nucleotides: TGTGCCAGCAGCCACCGGGGGGGGGCCTATGAGCAGTTCTTC. As protein: CASSHRGGAYEQFF.

The chain carries TRBV29-1 and TRBJ1-2; D is perhaps TRBD1 (6 bases). V dropped 5 bases and J dropped 9 bases, with 16 bases sitting between them. This CDR3 has 12 residues. CDR1 and CDR2 from the germline V gene are SQVTM and ANQGSEA. The CDR3 coding sequence is TGCAGCGTTTTGAAAGGGGGGCCGAGCTACACCTTC. Protein: CSVLKGGPSYTF.

This clonotype showed up just a few times. The chain joins TRBV20-1 to TRBJ1-5; D is undetermined. The ends were cut back, 0 bases at V and 8 bases at J, with 11 bases in the middle. Germline V gives CDR1 DFQATT, CDR2 SNEGSKA (reference sequence). The CDR3 totals 13 residues. The chain's CDR3 is CSARDLEMEPQHF. CDR3 coding DNA: TGCAGTGCTAGAGATCTCGAAATGGAGCCCCAGCATTTT.